The 2 T cell receptor beta chains below all came from one sample that was sequenced in a study of blood T cell repertoires in COVID-19. Using immunoSEQ multiplex PCR, the repertoire was profiled, and TCRdb retains in-frame clones only, with some absent. The data hold 250,000 or so clones, with about 89% observed a single time. The specimen was PBMCs or T cells enriched from blood (not recorded which). The receptors shown here come from a human donor in a cohort exposed to, infected with or recovered from COVID-19 (not recorded which). The donor label of this sample is uncertain.

The chain couples TRBV18 to TRBJ2-7; D is unclear. Per germline, CDR1 KGHSH and CDR2 LQKENI. This CDR3 has 16 amino acids. V was shortened by 0 bases and J by 0 bases, with 12 bases between the two germline ends. The CDR3 sequence: CASSPPSGRSSYEQYF. In DNA, the CDR3 is TGTGCCAGCTCACCACCGTCAGGCCGTAGCTCCTACGAGCAGTACTTC.

This clone has more than one count but fewer than ten. The rearrangement uses TRBV2 and TRBJ1-5, with D possibly being TRBD1 (5 bases). The CDR3 consists of 19 residues. Per the germline V gene, CDR1 is SNHLY and CDR2 is FYNNEI. With 3 bases removed from V and 0 bases from J, the gap between germline ends came to 21 bases. The CDR3 DNA follows: TGTGCCAGCAGTGAGGGGAGGGGTCAGAGAAGGGTTAGCAATCAGCCCCAGCATTTT. Its translation is CASSEGRGQRRVSNQPQHF.